This TCR beta chain was profiled in a study of molecular identifiers for immune sequencing clone quantification. General study findings and limits: Jurkat TCR RNA spiked in from one cell could reportedly be detected among approximately 1 million naive cells.

TCRdb fed the PCR reads into MiXCR, producing one record per CDR3 protein. The sample has hundreds of thousands of distinct CDR3 sequences, about 25% seen once. Points on this clonotype: Its antigen is still unknown.

Germline assignment: CDR1 SEHNR and CDR2 FQNEAQ (reference sequence). This CDR3 is 14 amino acids long. V was trimmed by 3 bases and J by 6 bases, leaving 11 bases between them. The TCR sequence derives from a human donor in good health. Some libraries in this study had Jurkat cell RNA spiked in. Sequencing was carried out using naive CD8+ T cells from blood, with Jurkat cell RNA spiked in. As to subset: FACS-sorted CD8+CD4-CCR7+CD45RA+ naive T cells. The chain combines TRBV7-9 with TRBJ2-2; no firm D call. Written as DNA, the CDR3 is TGTGCCAGCAGCTTCCCCAATCTCTCCGGGGAGCTGTTTTTT. Translation: CASSFPNLSGELFF.